This record covers a single T cell receptor beta chain. How the authors handled the data: Estimated nucleated cell counts came from reference gene primer amplification. Here immunoSEQ multiplex PCR was the method, and the copy in TCRdb shows in-frame clones only, minus some. The V and J calls and clone size come from that table; D and trimming were worked out from the DNA. Here the sample spans around 120,000 clones, about 86% being singletons. This entry comes from a study of blood T cell repertoires in COVID-19. From germline, CDR1 is MNHEY and CDR2 SMNVEV (reference sequence). The V end lost 7 bases, the J end lost 0 bases, and 7 bases lay between the germline ends. This CDR3 is 13 amino acids long.

The sequence derives from a man aged 65-85 years who had recovered from COVID-19. The chain uses TRBV27 and TRBJ1-3; D gene uncertain. Sequenced: peripheral blood. CDR3 sequence reads: CASMEFSGNTIYF. The CDR3 DNA sequence: TGTGCCAGCATGGAGTTCTCTGGAAACACCATATATTTT.